This T cell receptor (beta chain) originates from a study of T cells in Graves' hyperthyroidism and ophthalmopathy. Researchers took RNA transcripts and amplified the TCR beta CDR3 regions from them. The study used the HTBI primer set for a first-round RT-PCR of the TCR CDR3. TCRdb fed the multiplex PCR reads into MiXCR, producing one record per CDR3 protein. The sample contains 500,000 to 600,000 distinct CDR3 sequences, 16% of which appear only once. The sequencing sample was made of blood. This clonotype was sampled from a woman aged 18-29 years with Graves' hyperthyroidism.

The chain's CDR3 is CASSFTGQKRYEQYF. CDR3 nucleotide sequence: TGTGCCAGCAGCTTTACGGGACAAAAAAGGTACGAGCAGTACTTC. V is TRBV7-3 and J is TRBJ2-7; D may be TRBD1 (6 bases). This CDR3 comprises 15 residues. With 3 bases removed from V and 4 bases from J, the gap between germline ends came to 16 bases. CDR1 SGHTA and CDR2 FQGTGA come from the germline V gene.